The clone carrying this T cell receptor beta chain is a singleton in its sample. Authors' methods: Counts of nucleated cells, estimated from reference gene primer amplification, were obtained. The assay was immunoSEQ multiplex PCR, and TCRdb's table has in-frame clones only and misses some. For V, J and clone size, that table is used; D and trimming come from the DNA. The sample yields 210,000 or so clones, approximately 80% seen once. The data stem from a study of blood T cell repertoires in COVID-19. Background on the study: Samples of COVID-19 (acute and convalescent) were obtained from the United States, Italy and Spain. From T cells, B-cell-depleted T cells, or PBMCs came the material, which was cDNA or gDNA.

V gave up 9 bases and J gave up 3 bases, with 12 bases separating them. Germline loops: CDR1 SGHVS, CDR2 FQNEAQ. There are 13 residues in the CDR3. The rearrangement joins TRBV7-8 to TRBJ1-5; D is uncertain. The sequencing input was peripheral blood. The sequence came from a woman of 80 years or more with active or convalescent COVID-19. The CDR3 sequence: CASCGGHNQPQHF. Written as DNA, the CDR3 is TGTGCCAGTTGTGGCGGGCACAATCAGCCCCAGCATTTT.